This TCR beta chain was found in a study of identical twins. The study's findings and limits: Insertion counts were lower in abundant cord blood beta clonotypes, a trend that memory repertoires did not show. The conclusions drew on cross-sectional statistical analysis instead of tracking the same donors.

All donors were healthy Caucasians. Trimming cost V 3 bases and J 2 bases; bases outside gene matches: 3. CDR3 size: 14 residues. Per germline, CDR1 MDHEN and CDR2 SYDVKM. In this sample, this clonotype turned up many times. The antigen is unknown. TCRdb independently ran MiXCR on the 5' RACE reads; one entry per CDR3 protein. The profile shows some 630,000 distinct CDR3 sequences, roughly 7.1% of them singletons. These data also formed part of another study, on yellow fever vaccine responses in identical twins.

This sequence was found in a woman aged 18-29 years in good health. The rearrangement joins TRBV28 to TRBJ1-2, with 7 bases lining up with TRBD1. The sample consisted of PBMCs. The chain's CDR3 is CASSLGRGNYGYTF. In nucleotides, the CDR3 is TGTGCCAGCAGTTTGGGCAGGGGGAACTATGGCTACACCTTC.